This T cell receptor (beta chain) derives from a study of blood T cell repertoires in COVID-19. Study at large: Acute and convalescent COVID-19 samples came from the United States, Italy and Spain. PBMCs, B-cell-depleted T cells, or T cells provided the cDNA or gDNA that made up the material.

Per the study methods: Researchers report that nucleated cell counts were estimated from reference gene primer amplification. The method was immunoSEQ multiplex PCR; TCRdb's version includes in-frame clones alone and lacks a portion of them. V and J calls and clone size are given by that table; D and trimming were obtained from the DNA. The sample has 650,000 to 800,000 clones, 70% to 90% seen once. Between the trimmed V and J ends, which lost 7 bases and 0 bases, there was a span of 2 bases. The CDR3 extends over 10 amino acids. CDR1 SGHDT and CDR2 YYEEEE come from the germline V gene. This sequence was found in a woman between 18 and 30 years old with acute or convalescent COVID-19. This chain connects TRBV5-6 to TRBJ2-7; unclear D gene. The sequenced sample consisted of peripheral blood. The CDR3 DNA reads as TGTGCCAGCCGCTCCTACGAGCAGTACTTC. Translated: CASRSYEQYF.